One and the same sample provided the 12 T cell receptor beta chains below, sequenced in a study of blood T cell repertoires in COVID-19. This table comes from immunoSEQ multiplex PCR, and its TCRdb copy is limited to in-frame clones, with some not included. The sample shows over 200,000 clones, roughly 80% of them seen only once. Specimen: peripheral blood. Receptors originate from a human donor in a cohort sampled during active COVID-19.

This sequence joins TRBV11-1 and TRBJ1-2, with 8 positions matching TRBD1. CDR1 is SGHAT and CDR2 is FQDESV in the germline V gene (reference sequence). With 5 bases clipped from V and 8 bases from J, the junction kept 10 bases outside the gene matches. The CDR3 covers 14 residues. The CDR3 DNA follows: TGTGCCAGCAGCCTCGGGCCAGGGGGCAGAGGCTACACCTTC. Translating it yields CASSLGPGGRGYTF.

The chain recombines TRBV6-6 with TRBJ2-3; D perhaps matches TRBD2 (6 bases). The CDR3 loop spans 14 amino acids. The germline V and J ends were trimmed by 4 bases and 5 bases, with 13 bases remaining between them. The V gene's germline CDR1 is MNHNY and CDR2 SVGAGI (reference sequence). CDR3 in amino acids: CASSSGQGGDTQYF. The CDR3 nucleotides are TGTGCCAGCAGTTCGGGGCAGGGAGGAGATACGCAGTATTTT.

The J gene is TRBJ2-4, the V gene TRBV30, with D tentatively TRBD2 (5 bases). Trimming took 5 bases from V and 7 from J, leaving 12 bases between them. The CDR3 totals 12 residues. Per germline, CDR1 GTSNPN and CDR2 SVGIG (reference sequence). The CDR3 spells CAWVGAQNIQYF. The CDR3, as DNA: TGTGCCTGGGTGGGAGCCCAGAACATTCAGTACTTC. The entire variable domain, with the rest obtained from reference TRBV30 and TRBJ2-4, is as follows: SQTIHQWPATLVQPVGSPLSLECTVEGTSNPNLYWYRQAAGRGLQLLFYSVGIGQISSEVPQNLSASRPQDRQFILSSKKLLLSDSGFYLCAWVGAQNIQYFGAGTRLSVL.

The chain recombines TRBV9 with TRBJ2-1, with 8 bases lining up with TRBD2. Germline V lookup: CDR1 SGDLS, CDR2 YYNGEE. The V gene end was trimmed by 4 bases and the J gene end by 6 bases; junction bases not matched to a gene: 9. The CDR3 covers 15 residues. The CDR3 reads CASSPGGRGGNEQFF. CDR3 DNA: TGTGCCAGCAGCCCGGGGGGCCGGGGGGGCAATGAGCAGTTCTTC.

The genes are TRBV3-1 (or the pseudogene TRBV3-2) and TRBJ2-4; 12 nucleotides match TRBD2. V was pared by 3 bases and J by 0 bases, with 9 bases of the junction left unmatched. The CDR3 consists of 19 residues. Germline CDR1 is LGHDT and CDR2 is YNNKEL (reference sequence). The DNA of the CDR3 is TGTGCCAGCAGCCACCATGGGGGACTAGCGGGCCTAGCCAAAAACATTCAGTACTTC. Its protein is CASSHHGGLAGLAKNIQYF.

This chain joins TRBV19 and TRBJ2-5; 8 bases are shared with TRBD1. The germline V gene encodes CDR1 LNHDA and CDR2 SQIVND (reference sequence). After removal of 5 bases from V and 5 bases from J, the junction contained 4 bases not matched to a gene. The CDR3 contains 13 residues. Written as DNA, the CDR3 is TGTGCCAGTAGTGACAGGGGTGGTGAGACCCAGTACTTC. Protein product: CASSDRGGETQYF.

The rearrangement links TRBV18 to TRBJ2-3; D is unresolved. V was cut by 1 base and J by 2 bases, with 10 bases left in between. CDR1 is KGHSH and CDR2 is LQKENI in the germline V gene. The CDR3 length is 15 residues. The CDR3 coding sequence is TGTGCCAGCTCACCACGTAAGACACCCACAGATACGCAGTATTTT. Translation: CASSPRKTPTDTQYF.

The chain links TRBV6-2 or TRBV6-3 to TRBJ1-5, with 11 bases identical to TRBD1. After removal of 5 bases from V and 7 bases from J, the junction contained 4 bases not matched to a gene. There are 14 residues in the CDR3. Germline V CDR1 and CDR2: MNHEY, SVGEGT. The CDR3 nucleotides read TGTGCCAGCAGTGGGACAGGGGGGAGCCAGCCCCAGCATTTT. Its protein is CASSGTGGSQPQHF.

This clone was counted only a few times. V is TRBV7-9 and J is TRBJ2-7; 7 nucleotides line up with TRBD1. The V segment lost 6 bases and the J segment 2 bases; nucleotides outside the gene matches: 4. This CDR3 comprises 13 residues. Looked up from germline, CDR1 is SEHNR and CDR2 is FQNEAQ (reference sequence). For the CDR3, the DNA is TGTGCCAGCAGGCCGACAGGGACCTACGAGCAGTACTTC. Encoded protein: CASRPTGTYEQYF.

V is TRBV9 and J is TRBJ2-7; a weak D match, TRBD2 (6 bases). This CDR3 comprises 14 residues. The V and J ends lost 3 bases and 3 bases respectively, with 13 bases between them. Germline values: CDR1 SGDLS, CDR2 YYNGEE. This CDR3 reads CASSAGDPGYEQYF. The DNA for the CDR3 is TGTGCCAGCAGCGCGGGGGACCCGGGCTACGAGCAGTACTTC.

The V call is TRBV4-1, the J call TRBJ2-5, with 10 bases fitting TRBD2. V lost 4 bases to trimming and J lost 1 base; unmatched junction nucleotides: 9. Germline values: CDR1 MGHRA, CDR2 YSYEKL. This CDR3 region has 17 residues. The CDR3 coding sequence is TGCGCCAGCAGCCTGAGCGGGAGGGACGTCGGCCAAGAGACCCAGTACTTC. This sequence encodes CASSLSGRDVGQETQYF.

This clone has a single count. This rearrangement joins TRBV28 to TRBJ2-6; D uncertain. With 7 bases removed from V and 0 bases from J, the gap between germline ends came to 13 bases. This CDR3 is 16 amino acids long. The germline V gene encodes CDR1 MDHEN and CDR2 SYDVKM. CDR3: CASKDQRSSGANVLTF. DNA of the CDR3: TGTGCCAGCAAAGATCAACGGAGCTCTGGGGCCAACGTCCTGACTTTC. The full variable domain, with the rest looked up from reference TRBV28 and TRBJ2-6, is DVKVTQSSRYLVKRTGEKVFLECVQDMDHENMFWYRQDPGLGLRLIYFSYDVKMKEKGDIPEGYSVSREKKERFSLILESASTNQTSMYLCASKDQRSSGANVLTFGAGSRLTVL.